Listed here is a single TCR beta chain. It has no known antigen specificity. No much larger clone exists at a distance of one base, and base qualities are not known. Genomic DNA was extracted from sorted cells for sequencing of the TCRbeta CDR3 region. TCRbeta CDR3 regions were sequenced using the immunoSEQ Assay. This immuneACCESS table, as held by TCRdb, lists in-frame sequences with V and J called but not all clones. Of the missing ones, under half trace to an unresolved V gene in checked studies; the others have no known cause. This sample lists some 60,000 clones; approximately 90% were detected once. About 17% of the sample is in the top ten clones. This sample was included in a study of OX40 agonist ivuxolimab in advanced cancers. As for the study more broadly: Ivuxolimab was a fully human IgG2 agonistic monoclonal antibody targeting the costimulatory receptor OX40 (CD134). Intravenous ivuxolimab was administered to patients every 2 weeks at six dose levels: 0.01, 0.1, 0.3, 1.5, 3 and 10 mg/kg. Among the 52 dose-escalation patients, around 20 had hepatocellular carcinoma, roughly 15 melanoma, 9 renal cell carcinoma and 9 head and neck cancer. The dose-escalation cohort was roughly 83% male with a mean age of approximately 60 years, ranging from roughly 20 to 85. Patients were allowed to have had prior anti-PD-1, anti-PD-L1 or anti-CTLA-4 therapy, and 30% to 40% of the dose-escalation patients had been treated with checkpoint inhibitors. Partial responses occurred in three dose-escalation patients, of whom one had hepatocellular carcinoma and two had cutaneous melanoma. Peripheral TCRbeta sequencing aimed to test whether ivuxolimab altered TCR sequence diversity and caused clonal T-cell expansion. The paper covers the monotherapy dose-escalation part of the phase I ivuxolimab trial, which included N ≈ 50 patients. Findings and caveats that apply to the study as a whole: Low levels of normalized T-cell clonal expansion were also seen in some patients who did not respond. On average, CD8+ T cells showed more expanded clones than CD4+ T cells after ivuxolimab. In the 0.1-3.0 mg/kg groups, partial responders had among the lowest normalized peripheral clonal expansion, particularly in CD8+ T cells. At doses of 0.1 to 3.0 mg/kg, clonal expansion of both CD4+ and CD8+ blood T cells was observed from baseline to week 6. Which antigens the clonally expanded peripheral T cells were specific for was not determined.

Patients with a history of autoimmune disease or receiving systemic immunosuppression were excluded from the trial. Peripheral blood for TCR sequencing was collected from all dose cohorts at baseline, on cycle 4 day 1, and on cycle 7 day 1. The samples were drawn from a first-in-human, open-label, multicenter phase I dose-escalation trial of ivuxolimab. Adults with locally advanced or metastatic head and neck squamous cell, hepatocellular, melanoma or renal cell carcinoma were enrolled in the trial. Before TCR sequencing, CD4+ and CD8+ T cells were separately sorted from peripheral blood. CDR1 MNHNS and CDR2 SASEGT were looked up in the germline V gene. Counted from cysteine to phenylalanine, this CDR3 has 16 amino acids. The only DNA kept is the CDR3, 48 bases in frame from the first base. V loses 3 bases of germline sequence and J loses 1 base, and the interval between the two ends is 13 bases.

The chain links TRBV6-1 with TRBJ1-3, with no reliable assignment of the D segment. This sample comprised CD4+ or CD8+ T cells sorted from blood, obtained in a trial of the OX40 agonist ivuxolimab. The TCR was taken from an adult with an advanced solid tumor such as melanoma, head and neck, liver or kidney cancer. The bases read TGTGCCAGCAGTGAGGCGGGGTCCCATTCTGGAAACACCATATATTTT. Its protein product is CASSEAGSHSGNTIYF.